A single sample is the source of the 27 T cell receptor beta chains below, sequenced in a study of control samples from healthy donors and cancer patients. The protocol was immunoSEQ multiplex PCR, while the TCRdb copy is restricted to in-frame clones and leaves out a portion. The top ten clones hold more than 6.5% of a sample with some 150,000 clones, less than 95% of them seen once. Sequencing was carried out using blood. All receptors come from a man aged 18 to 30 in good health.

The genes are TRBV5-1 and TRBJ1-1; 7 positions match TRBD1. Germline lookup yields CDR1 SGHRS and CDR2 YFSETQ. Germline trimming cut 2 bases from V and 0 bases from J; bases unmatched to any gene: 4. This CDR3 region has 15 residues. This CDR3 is CASSFDRAMNTEAFF. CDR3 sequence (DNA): TGCGCCAGCAGCTTTGACAGGGCAATGAACACTGAAGCTTTCTTT.

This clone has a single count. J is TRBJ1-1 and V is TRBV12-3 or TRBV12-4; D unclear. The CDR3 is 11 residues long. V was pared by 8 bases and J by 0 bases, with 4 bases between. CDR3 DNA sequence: TGTGCCAGCGGACTGAACACTGAAGCTTTCTTT. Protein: CASGLNTEAFF.

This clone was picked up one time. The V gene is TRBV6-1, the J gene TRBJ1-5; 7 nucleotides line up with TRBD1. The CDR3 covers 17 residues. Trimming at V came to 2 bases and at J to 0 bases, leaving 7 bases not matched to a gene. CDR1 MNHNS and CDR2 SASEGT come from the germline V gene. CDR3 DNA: TGTGCCAGCAGTGAAATGACAGGGCTCTATAGCAATCAGCCCCAGCATTTT. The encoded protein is CASSEMTGLYSNQPQHF.

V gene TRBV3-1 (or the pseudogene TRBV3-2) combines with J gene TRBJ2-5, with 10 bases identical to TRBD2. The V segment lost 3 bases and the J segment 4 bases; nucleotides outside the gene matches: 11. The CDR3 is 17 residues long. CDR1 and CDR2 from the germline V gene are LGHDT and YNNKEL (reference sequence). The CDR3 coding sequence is TGTGCCAGCAGCCAGGGCCTTAGCGGGGGGCTGGGAGAGACCCAGTACTTC. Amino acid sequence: CASSQGLSGGLGETQYF.

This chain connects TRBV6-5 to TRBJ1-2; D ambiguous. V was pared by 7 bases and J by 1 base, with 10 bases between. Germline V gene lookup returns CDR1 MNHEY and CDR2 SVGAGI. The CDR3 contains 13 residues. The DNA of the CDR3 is TGTGCCAGCACCGGTGGCTTTAACTATGGCTACACCTTC. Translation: CASTGGFNYGYTF.

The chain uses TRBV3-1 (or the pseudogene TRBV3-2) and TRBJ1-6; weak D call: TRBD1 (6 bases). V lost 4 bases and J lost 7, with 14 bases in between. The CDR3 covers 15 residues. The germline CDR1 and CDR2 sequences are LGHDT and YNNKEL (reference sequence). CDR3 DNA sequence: TGTGCCAGCAGCCGCGCGGACAGATCAAATTCACCCCTCCACTTT. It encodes CASSRADRSNSPLHF.

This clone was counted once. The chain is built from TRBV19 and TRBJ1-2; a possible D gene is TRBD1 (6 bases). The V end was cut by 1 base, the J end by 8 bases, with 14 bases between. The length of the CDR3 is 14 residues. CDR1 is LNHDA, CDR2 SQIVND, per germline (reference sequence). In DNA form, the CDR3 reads TGTGCCAGTAGTATAGGAGTCAGGGGAGGAGGCTACACCTTC. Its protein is CASSIGVRGGGYTF.

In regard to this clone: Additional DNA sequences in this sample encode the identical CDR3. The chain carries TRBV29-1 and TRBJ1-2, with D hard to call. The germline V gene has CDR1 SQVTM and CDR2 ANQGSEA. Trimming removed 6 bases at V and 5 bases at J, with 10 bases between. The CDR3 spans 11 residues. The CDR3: CSVGESYGYTF. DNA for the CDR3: TGCAGCGTCGGCGAATCTTATGGCTACACCTTC.

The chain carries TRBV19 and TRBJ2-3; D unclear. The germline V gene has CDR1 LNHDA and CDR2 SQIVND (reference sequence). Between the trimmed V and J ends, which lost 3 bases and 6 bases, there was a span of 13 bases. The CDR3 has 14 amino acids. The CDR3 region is CASSITLQTDTQYF. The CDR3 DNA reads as TGTGCCAGTAGTATCACCCTACAGACGGATACGCAGTATTTT.

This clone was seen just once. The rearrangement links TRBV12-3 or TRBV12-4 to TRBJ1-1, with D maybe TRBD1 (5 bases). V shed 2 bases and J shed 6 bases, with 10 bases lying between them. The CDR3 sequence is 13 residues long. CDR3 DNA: TGTGCCAGCAGTTTATTGGGGCGATCTGAAGCTTTCTTT. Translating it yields CASSLLGRSEAFF.

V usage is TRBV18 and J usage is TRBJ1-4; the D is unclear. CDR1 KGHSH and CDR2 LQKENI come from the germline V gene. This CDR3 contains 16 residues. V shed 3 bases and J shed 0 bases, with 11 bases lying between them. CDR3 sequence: CASSPTGPATNEKLFF. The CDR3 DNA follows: TGTGCCAGCTCACCTACCGGACCCGCAACTAATGAAAAACTGTTTTTT. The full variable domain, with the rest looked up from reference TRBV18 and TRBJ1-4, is NAGVMQNPRHLVRRRGQEARLRCSPMKGHSHVYWYRQLPEEGLKFMVYLQKENIIDESGMPKERFSAEFPKEGPSILRIQQVVRGDSAAYFCASSPTGPATNEKLFFGSGTQLSVL.

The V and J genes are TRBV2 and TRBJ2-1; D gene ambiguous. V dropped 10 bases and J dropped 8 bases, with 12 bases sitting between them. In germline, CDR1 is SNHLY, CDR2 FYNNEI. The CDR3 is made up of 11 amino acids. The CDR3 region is CAISDGDEQFF. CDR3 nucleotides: TGTGCCATCTCTGACGGCGATGAGCAGTTCTTC.

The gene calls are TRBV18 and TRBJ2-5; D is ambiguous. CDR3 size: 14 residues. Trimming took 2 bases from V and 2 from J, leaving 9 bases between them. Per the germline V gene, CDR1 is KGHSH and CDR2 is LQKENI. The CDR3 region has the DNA TGTGCCAGCTCACCAGGGCAAAGGCAAGAGACCCAGTACTTC. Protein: CASSPGQRQETQYF.

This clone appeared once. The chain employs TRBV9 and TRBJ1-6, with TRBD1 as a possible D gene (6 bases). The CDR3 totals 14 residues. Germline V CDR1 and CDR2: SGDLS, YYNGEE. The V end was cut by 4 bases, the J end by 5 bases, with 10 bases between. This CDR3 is CASSNRQDNSPLHF. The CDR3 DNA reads TGTGCCAGCAGCAATAGACAGGATAATTCACCCCTCCACTTT.

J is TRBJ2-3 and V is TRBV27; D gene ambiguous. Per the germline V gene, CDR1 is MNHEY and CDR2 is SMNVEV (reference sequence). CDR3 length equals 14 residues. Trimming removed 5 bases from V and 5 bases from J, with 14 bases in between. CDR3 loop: CASSPTNPKDTQYF. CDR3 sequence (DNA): TGTGCCAGCAGTCCCACCAACCCTAAAGATACGCAGTATTTT.

The CDR3 is CSVRGSNQPQHF. DNA of the CDR3: TGCAGCGTTCGGGGGAGCAATCAGCCCCAGCATTTT. This rearrangement joins TRBV29-1 to TRBJ1-5, with a possible D match to TRBD1 (5 bases). The CDR3 sequence is 12 residues long. The germline V and J ends were trimmed by 5 bases and 1 base, with 6 bases remaining between them. CDR1 is SQVTM and CDR2 is ANQGSEA in the germline V gene.

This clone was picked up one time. The DNA for the CDR3 is TGCGCCAGCAGCCAAGTAGCAGGGGGCTTTCAGCCCCAGCATTTT. It codes for CASSQVAGGFQPQHF. The rearrangement joins TRBV4-1 to TRBJ1-5; 8 bases match TRBD1. CDR3 size: 15 residues. Germline CDR1 reads MGHRA; CDR2 reads YSYEKL. The trim removed 1 base at V and 6 bases at J, leaving 5 bases unmatched.

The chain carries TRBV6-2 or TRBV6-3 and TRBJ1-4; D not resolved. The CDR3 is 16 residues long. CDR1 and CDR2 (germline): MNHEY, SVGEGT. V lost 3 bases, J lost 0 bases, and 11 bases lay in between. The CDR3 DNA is TGTGCCAGCAGTTATTTACAGCGAGCAACTAATGAAAAACTGTTTTTT. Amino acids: CASSYLQRATNEKLFF.

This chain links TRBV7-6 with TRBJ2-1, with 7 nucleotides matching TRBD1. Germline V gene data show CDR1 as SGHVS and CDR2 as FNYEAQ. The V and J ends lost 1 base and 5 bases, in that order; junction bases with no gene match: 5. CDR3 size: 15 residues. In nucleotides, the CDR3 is TGTGCCAGCAGCTTAGATGGACAGGTCAACAATGAGCAGTTCTTC. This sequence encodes CASSLDGQVNNEQFF.

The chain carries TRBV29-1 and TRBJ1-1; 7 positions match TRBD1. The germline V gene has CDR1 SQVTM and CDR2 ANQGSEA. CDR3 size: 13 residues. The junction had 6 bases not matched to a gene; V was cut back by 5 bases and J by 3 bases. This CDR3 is CSVTGTEHTEAFF. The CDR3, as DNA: TGCAGCGTTACTGGGACAGAGCACACTGAAGCTTTCTTT.

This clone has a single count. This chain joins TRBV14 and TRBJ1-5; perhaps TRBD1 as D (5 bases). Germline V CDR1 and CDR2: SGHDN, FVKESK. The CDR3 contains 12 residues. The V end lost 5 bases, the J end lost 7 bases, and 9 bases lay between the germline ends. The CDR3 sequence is CASSLTGQPQHF. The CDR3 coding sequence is TGTGCCAGCAGCTTAACAGGCCAGCCCCAGCATTTT.

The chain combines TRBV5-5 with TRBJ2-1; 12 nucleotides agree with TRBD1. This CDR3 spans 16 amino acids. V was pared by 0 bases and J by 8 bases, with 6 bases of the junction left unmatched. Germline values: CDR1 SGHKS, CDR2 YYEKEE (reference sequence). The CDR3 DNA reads TGTGCCAGCAGCTTGGGCCCGGGACAGGGGGCGGATGAGCAGTTCTTC. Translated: CASSLGPGQGADEQFF.

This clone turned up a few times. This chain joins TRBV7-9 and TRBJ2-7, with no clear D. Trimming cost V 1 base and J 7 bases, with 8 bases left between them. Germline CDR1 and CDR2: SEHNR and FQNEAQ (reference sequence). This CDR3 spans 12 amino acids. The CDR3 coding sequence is TGTGCCAGCAGCTTAGGGCAGTATGAGCAGTACTTC. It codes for CASSLGQYEQYF.

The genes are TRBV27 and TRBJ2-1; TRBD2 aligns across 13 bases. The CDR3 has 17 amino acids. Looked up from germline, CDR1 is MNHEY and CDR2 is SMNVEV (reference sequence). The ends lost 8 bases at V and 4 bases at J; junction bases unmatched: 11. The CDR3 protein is CASGMPGLAGIYNEQFF. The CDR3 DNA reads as TGTGCCAGCGGAATGCCGGGACTAGCGGGGATTTACAATGAGCAGTTCTTC.

The CDR3 DNA sequence: TGTGCCAGCAGCCCAGTTGTAGGCGGCCATGGGGAGCAGTTCTTC. It is translated as CASSPVVGGHGEQFF. The chain joins TRBV7-6 to TRBJ2-1; D is uncertain. This CDR3 is 15 amino acids long. CDR1 and CDR2 (germline): SGHVS, FNYEAQ. Trimming stripped 5 bases from V and 10 bases from J, with 21 bases between.

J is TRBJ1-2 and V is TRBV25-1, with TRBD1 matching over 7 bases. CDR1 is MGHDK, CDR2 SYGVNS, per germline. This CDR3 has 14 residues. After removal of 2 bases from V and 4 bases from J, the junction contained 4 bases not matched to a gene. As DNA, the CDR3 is TGTGCCAGCAGTGAAGGGGGACAGCTCTATGGCTACACCTTC. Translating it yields CASSEGGQLYGYTF.

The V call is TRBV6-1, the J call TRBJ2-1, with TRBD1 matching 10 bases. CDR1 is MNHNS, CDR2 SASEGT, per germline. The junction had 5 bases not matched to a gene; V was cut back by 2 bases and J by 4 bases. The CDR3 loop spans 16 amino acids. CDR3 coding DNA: TGTGCCAGCAGTGAAATTGGGACAGGGGCGTACAATGAGCAGTTCTTC. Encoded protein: CASSEIGTGAYNEQFF.